The entry that follows covers one T cell receptor beta chain sequence. This clone was seen ten or more times. This receptor's antigen is unknown. The record has no base qualities; no much larger clone is one base away. This sample was taken from a study of blood T cell repertoires in COVID-19 (dated by TCRdb to 2020 to 2021). Looking at the study overall: Samples covering the acute and convalescent phases of COVID-19 were provided by collaborators in the United States, Italy and Spain. Subjects who had been exposed to COVID-19, were actively infected with it, or had recovered from it provided the deeply sampled blood TCRbeta repertoires that made up the dataset. The material from the prospective study consisted of cDNA or gDNA derived from T cells, B-cell-depleted T cells, or PBMCs. The sample metadata nearly always contained a de-identified subject ID, COVID-19 status, age in years and sex. Samples came from the ongoing ImmuneRACE study (first 160 participants) plus 1,254 subjects from 6 global collaborators. Where available, HLA class I and class II types were obtained from metadata supplied by the sample provider rather than from assay-based typing. A freely available public database, intended as a resource for researchers studying the immune response to SARS-CoV-2, is where the repertoires were released. What the work shows at the level of the full study, not this receptor alone: The quantity of clinical and demographic metadata differed by source and by participant and was supplied without curation.

Samples from volunteer blood donors who had recovered from COVID-19 were contributed by a second Seattle source. Whole blood was collected in K2EDTA tubes by collaborating institutions according to the institutions' own protocols. For TCRbeta analysis, collaborator samples were shipped as frozen whole blood, as isolated PBMCs, or as DNA extracted from either sample type. The germline V gene specifies SGHNT as CDR1 and YENEEA as CDR2. There are 17 amino acids in the CDR3, from cysteine to phenylalanine inclusive. The entry retains the CDR3 DNA only, 51 bases that are in frame from base 1. Cut back by 1 base and 0 bases, the V and J ends lie 13 bases apart. TCRbeta CDR3 regions were amplified from genomic DNA by means of the immunoSEQ Assay, a bias-controlled multiplex PCR. On the study's bioinformatics: Nucleated cell counts per sample were estimated from amplification of reference gene primers within the assay. To quantify the absolute abundance of each unique TCRbeta CDR3 rearrangement, sequence reads were collapsed and filtered. For each sample, productive Simpson clonality was calculated as the square root of Simpson's diversity index across productive rearrangements. Drawn from immuneACCESS, this table holds only the in-frame rearrangements with V and J called that TCRdb kept. Clones are partly lost; checked studies trace under half to an unresolved V gene and leave the rest unexplained. The D gene and trimming were derived from the DNA, and the V and J assignments and clone size from that table. The table for this sample lists 150,000 to 200,000 clones; 88% of them were counted only once. Of the sample, 2% to 2.5% is held by the ten largest clones.

Sequencing was carried out using peripheral blood. The sequence was collected from a middle-aged man who had recovered from COVID-19. Recombination joined TRBV11-3 with TRBJ2-1, and possibly TRBD2, on 6 matching bases. Here is the DNA: TGTGCCAGCAGCTTAGGGGGTACTAGCAGCTCCTACAATGAGCAGTTCTTC. It translates to CASSLGGTSSSYNEQFF.